These 23 T cell receptor beta chains share one sample of origin, sequenced in a study of T cell responses to AZD1222 COVID-19 vaccine. Using immunoSEQ multiplex PCR, the repertoire was profiled, and TCRdb retains in-frame clones only, with some absent. Of 100,000 to 150,000 clones in the sample, roughly 91% were seen once. The source was peripheral blood, collected on day 0 of MenACWY control vaccination. Source of these receptors: an adult in good health.

The V and J genes are TRBV10-3 and TRBJ2-1, with unresolved D. Germline V gene sequence: CDR1 ENHRY, CDR2 SYGVKD. V shed 2 bases and J shed 4 bases, with 3 bases lying between them. There are 12 residues in the CDR3. The DNA of the CDR3 is TGTGCCATCAGTGAGGGGTACAATGAGCAGTTCTTC. Amino acid sequence: CAISEGYNEQFF.

V is TRBV7-3 and J is TRBJ2-3; no firm D call. V lost 2 bases and J 2 bases, leaving 5 bases between the germline ends. The germline V gene encodes CDR1 SGHTA and CDR2 FQGTGA. This CDR3 spans 13 amino acids. The CDR3 loop is CASSLVHTDTQYF. CDR3 in DNA: TGTGCCAGCAGCTTAGTGCACACAGATACGCAGTATTTT.

The V call is TRBV7-8, the J call TRBJ1-4, with D hard to call. The CDR3 runs 16 residues. Trimming pared 1 base from V and 2 bases from J, leaving 11 bases between. Germline V gene lookup returns CDR1 SGHVS and CDR2 FQNEAQ. DNA of the CDR3: TGTGCCAGCAGCTTAGAAAATGTAGGGACTAATGAAAAACTGTTTTTT. Protein: CASSLENVGTNEKLFF.

V and J are TRBV5-5 and TRBJ2-7; D is unclear. The ends were cut back, 0 bases at V and 2 bases at J, with 9 bases in the middle. The germline V gene encodes CDR1 SGHKS and CDR2 YYEKEE (reference sequence). The CDR3 has 14 amino acids. The CDR3 region is CASSLEVPTYEQYF. CDR3 DNA: TGTGCCAGCAGCTTGGAGGTGCCGACCTACGAGCAGTACTTC.

This clone was observed a single time. This chain links TRBV11-2 with TRBJ1-3, with D hard to call. CDR1 and CDR2 (germline): SGHAT, FQNNGV. The CDR3 consists of 14 residues. V lost 1 base and J lost 0, with 4 bases in between. The CDR3 region is CASSLVSSGNTIYF. The CDR3, as DNA: TGTGCCAGCAGCTTAGTTAGCTCTGGAAACACCATATATTTT.

The chain is built from TRBV28 and TRBJ2-1, with TRBD2 as a possible D gene (6 bases). CDR3 length: 13 residues. V was clipped by 8 bases and J by 2 bases, with 10 bases between them. The germline CDR1 and CDR2 sequences are MDHEN and SYDVKM. The CDR3 nucleotides read TGTGCCAGCGCGGGGACGACCTACAATGAGCAGTTCTTC. Translation: CASAGTTYNEQFF.

This rearrangement joins TRBV6-4 to TRBJ2-1, with D uncertain. The CDR3 is 11 amino acids. Per the germline V gene, CDR1 is MRHNA and CDR2 is SNTAGT. Trimming removed 2 bases from V and 15 bases from J, with 11 bases in between. The CDR3 DNA follows: TGTGCCAGCAGTGACGGCACGAGCGTGTTCTTC. Its protein product is CASSDGTSVFF.

This CDR3 reads CAISEVLAGGRLGQETQYF. DNA for the CDR3: TGTGCCATCAGTGAGGTACTAGCGGGAGGGCGGCTGGGGCAAGAGACCCAGTACTTC. The genes are TRBV10-3 and TRBJ2-5, with 13 bases fitting TRBD2. Germline V gives CDR1 ENHRY, CDR2 SYGVKD. The J segment lost 2 bases and the V segment lost 2 bases, leaving 11 bases of the junction unmatched. The length of the CDR3 is 19 residues.

The gene calls are TRBV7-2 and TRBJ1-4; D is ambiguous. V was cut by 5 bases and J by 4 bases, with 14 bases left in between. CDR1 is SGHTA, CDR2 FQGNSA, per germline. The CDR3 has 15 amino acids. The CDR3 region is CASSTSGRLNEKLFF. In DNA, the CDR3 is TGTGCCAGCAGCACTAGTGGCAGACTTAATGAAAAACTGTTTTTT.

This clone was observed a few times. The chain is built from TRBV24-1 and TRBJ1-2; D ambiguous. The CDR3 covers 10 residues. CDR1 is KGHDR, CDR2 SFDVKD, per germline. Trimming left V 6 bases short and J 8 bases short, with 6 bases between. CDR3 nucleotides: TGTGCCACCAGTCCGGCGGGCTACACCTTC. Translated, it gives CATSPAGYTF.

V gene TRBV5-4 combines with J gene TRBJ1-1; weak D call: TRBD1 (5 bases). The germline V gene has CDR1 SGHNT and CDR2 YYREEE (reference sequence). The CDR3 length is 14 residues. V lost 0 bases and J lost 3, with 9 bases in between. The DNA of the CDR3 is TGTGCCAGCAGCTTGGGGGGCGTGGACACTGAAGCTTTCTTT. Encoded protein: CASSLGGVDTEAFF.

This chain joins TRBV11-3 and TRBJ2-1; D remains unclear. CDR3 length equals 12 residues. Germline values: CDR1 SGHNT, CDR2 YENEEA. The V end lost 1 base, the J end lost 9 bases, and 7 bases lay between the germline ends. CDR3 DNA sequence: TGTGCCAGCAGCTTAGTGTCAGTTGAGCAGTTCTTC. Translated: CASSLVSVEQFF.

The chain combines TRBV7-3 with TRBJ1-4; D is uncertain. Trimming took 2 bases from V and 8 from J, leaving 12 bases between them. Germline V gene sequence: CDR1 SGHTA, CDR2 FQGTGA. The CDR3 runs to 14 residues. CDR3 sequence reads: CASSLGRNTEKLFF. For the CDR3, the DNA is TGTGCCAGCAGCTTAGGACGGAATACCGAAAAACTGTTTTTT.

This clone was seen once. The chain uses TRBV14 and TRBJ1-1, with unresolved D. V lost 0 bases and J lost 0, with 11 bases in between. This CDR3 spans 16 amino acids. Germline V lookup: CDR1 SGHDN, CDR2 FVKESK. DNA of the CDR3: TGTGCCAGCAGCCAAGATAAGGGCGGCATGAACACTGAAGCTTTCTTT. Translation: CASSQDKGGMNTEAFF.

V usage is TRBV19 and J usage is TRBJ1-2; tentatively, D is TRBD1 (5 bases). This CDR3 has 15 residues. Trimming left V 6 bases short and J 2 bases short, with 16 bases between. Germline CDR1 and CDR2: LNHDA and SQIVND (reference sequence). This CDR3 is CASSLGRGLNYGYTF. The CDR3 DNA reads as TGTGCCAGTAGCCTGGGGAGGGGACTCAACTATGGCTACACCTTC.

The chain employs TRBV7-9 and TRBJ1-2, with D uncertain. Germline V gene lookup returns CDR1 SEHNR and CDR2 FQNEAQ (reference sequence). This CDR3 comprises 15 residues. V was shortened by 5 bases and J by 4 bases, with 17 bases between the two germline ends. This CDR3 is CASSHYSLSTYGYTF. The CDR3, as DNA: TGTGCCAGCAGCCACTACAGCCTATCTACCTATGGCTACACCTTC.

The CDR3 loop reads CASSARTGGRDGYTF. The CDR3 DNA reads as TGTGCCAGCAGCGCCCGGACAGGGGGTCGTGATGGCTACACCTTC. The chain is built from TRBV11-2 and TRBJ1-2; 10 nucleotides agree with TRBD1. CDR3 length equals 15 residues. CDR1 is SGHAT, CDR2 FQNNGV, per germline. J was trimmed by 6 bases and V by 5 bases; bases with no gene match: 9.

This clone has just a few counts. CDR3 DNA: TGTGCCAGCAGCTTACAGGGGACGTTAGCCAAAAACATTCAGTACTTC. It codes for CASSLQGTLAKNIQYF. The chain combines TRBV5-4 with TRBJ2-4, with 7 bases aligning to TRBD1. The J segment lost 0 bases and the V segment lost 2 bases, leaving 5 bases of the junction unmatched. Germline V gene sequence: CDR1 SGHNT, CDR2 YYREEE (reference sequence). CDR3 length: 16 amino acids.

In regard to this clone: This sample includes further DNA sequences coding for the same CDR3. The V gene is TRBV5-1, the J gene TRBJ2-5; no firm D call. The CDR3 has 13 amino acids. V lost 0 bases to trimming and J lost 2 bases, with 5 bases between them. The germline CDR1 and CDR2 sequences are SGHRS and YFSETQ. CDR3 nucleotide sequence: TGCGCCAGCAGCTTGGGCCAGCAAGAGACCCAGTACTTC. It yields the protein CASSLGQQETQYF.

The chain combines TRBV7-3 with TRBJ2-7, with 10 bases aligning to TRBD1. V trimming: 5 bases; J trimming: 7 bases; junction bases outside the gene matches: 8. The V gene's germline CDR1 is SGHTA and CDR2 FQGTGA. The CDR3 loop spans 14 amino acids. CDR3 sequence: CASSTRQGASEQYF. CDR3 in DNA: TGTGCCAGCAGCACAAGACAGGGGGCGAGTGAGCAGTACTTC.

CDR3 DNA sequence: TGTGCCAGCAGCGACCGACAGGGGAGTTTCTATGGCTACACCTTC. It specifies CASSDRQGSFYGYTF. The V call is TRBV7-8, the J call TRBJ1-2; 8 bases are a match to TRBD1. V shed 5 bases and J 4 bases; nucleotides not matched to a gene: 9. There are 15 residues in the CDR3. Germline V gene lookup returns CDR1 SGHVS and CDR2 FQNEAQ.

The V gene is TRBV24-1, the J gene TRBJ2-2; D may be TRBD1 or TRBD2 (5 bases each). CDR3 length: 16 residues. The germline V gene has CDR1 KGHDR and CDR2 SFDVKD. V was cut by 4 bases and J by 1 base, with 12 bases left in between. DNA of the CDR3: TGTGCCACCAGTGACCCCGGGACCGGGAACACCGGGGAGCTGTTTTTT. Protein: CATSDPGTGNTGELFF.

The rearrangement links TRBV6-1 to TRBJ1-1; a weak D match, TRBD1 (5 bases). The CDR3 sequence is 13 residues long. The V end lost 4 bases, the J end lost 7 bases, and 13 bases lay between the germline ends. Germline loops: CDR1 MNHNS, CDR2 SASEGT. Here the CDR3 reads CASSAGTSGEAFF. The CDR3 coding sequence is TGTGCCAGCAGTGCAGGGACTTCAGGTGAAGCTTTCTTT.